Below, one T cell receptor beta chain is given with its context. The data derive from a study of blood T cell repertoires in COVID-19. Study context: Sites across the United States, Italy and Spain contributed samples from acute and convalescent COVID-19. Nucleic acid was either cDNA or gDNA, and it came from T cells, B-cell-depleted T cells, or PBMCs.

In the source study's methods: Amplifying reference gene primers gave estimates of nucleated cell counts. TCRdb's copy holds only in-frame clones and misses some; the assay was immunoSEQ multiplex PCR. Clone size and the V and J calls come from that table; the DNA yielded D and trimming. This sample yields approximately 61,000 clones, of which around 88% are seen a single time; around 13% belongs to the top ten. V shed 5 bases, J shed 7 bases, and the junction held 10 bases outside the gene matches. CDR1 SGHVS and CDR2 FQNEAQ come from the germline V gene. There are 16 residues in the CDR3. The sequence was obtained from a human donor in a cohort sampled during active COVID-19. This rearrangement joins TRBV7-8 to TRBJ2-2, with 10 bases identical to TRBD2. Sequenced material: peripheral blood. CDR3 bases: TGTGCCAGCAGCGGGACGGGACTAGCGTCCGGCGGGGAGCTGTTTTTT. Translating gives CASSGTGLASGGELFF.